The source of this T cell receptor (beta chain) is a study of blood T cell repertoires in COVID-19. At the level of the study: Whether acute or convalescent, the COVID-19 samples came from the United States, Italy and Spain.

Per germline, CDR1 LNHDA and CDR2 SQIVND (reference sequence). This CDR3 has 13 residues. The V and J ends lost 5 bases and 5 bases respectively, with 12 bases between them. This table comes from immunoSEQ multiplex PCR, and its TCRdb copy is limited to in-frame clones, with some not included. Here the sample spans approximately 31,000 clones, 91% being singletons. The genes are TRBV19 and TRBJ2-5; TRBD2 might be the D (5 bases). This TCR derives from a man aged 55-75 years with acute or convalescent COVID-19. The sample comprised peripheral blood. In nucleotides, the CDR3 is TGTGCCAGTAGTCCCCGTGAGGGCGAGACCCAGTACTTC. This codes for CASSPREGETQYF.